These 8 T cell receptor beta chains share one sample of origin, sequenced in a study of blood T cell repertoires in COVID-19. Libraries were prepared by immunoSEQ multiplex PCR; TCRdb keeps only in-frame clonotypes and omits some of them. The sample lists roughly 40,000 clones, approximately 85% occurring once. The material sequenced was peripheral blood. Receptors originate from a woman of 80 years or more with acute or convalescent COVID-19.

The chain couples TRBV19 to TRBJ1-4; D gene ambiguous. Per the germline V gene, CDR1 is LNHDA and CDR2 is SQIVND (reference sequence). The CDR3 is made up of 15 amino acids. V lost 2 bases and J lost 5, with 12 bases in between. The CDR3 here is CASSIIRSWNEKLFF. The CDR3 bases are TGTGCCAGTAGTATAATCCGGAGTTGGAATGAAAAACTGTTTTTT.

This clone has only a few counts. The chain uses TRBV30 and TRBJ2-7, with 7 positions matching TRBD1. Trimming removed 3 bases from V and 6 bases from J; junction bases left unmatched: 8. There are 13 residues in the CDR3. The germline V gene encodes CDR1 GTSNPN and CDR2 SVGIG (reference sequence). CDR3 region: CAWRGIDRAEQYF. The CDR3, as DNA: TGTGCCTGGAGAGGTATCGACAGGGCCGAGCAGTACTTC. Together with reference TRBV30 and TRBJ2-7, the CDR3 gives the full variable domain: SQTIHQWPATLVQPVGSPLSLECTVEGTSNPNLYWYRQAAGRGLQLLFYSVGIGQISSEVPQNLSASRPQDRQFILSSKKLLLSDSGFYLCAWRGIDRAEQYFGPGTRLTVT.

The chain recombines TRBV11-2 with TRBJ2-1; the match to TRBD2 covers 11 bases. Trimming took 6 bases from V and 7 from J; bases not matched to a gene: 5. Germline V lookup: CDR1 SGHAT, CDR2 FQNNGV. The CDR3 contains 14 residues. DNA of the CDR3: TGTGCCAGCAGTCGTAGCGGGAGGGTTAATGAGCAGTTCTTC. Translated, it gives CASSRSGRVNEQFF.

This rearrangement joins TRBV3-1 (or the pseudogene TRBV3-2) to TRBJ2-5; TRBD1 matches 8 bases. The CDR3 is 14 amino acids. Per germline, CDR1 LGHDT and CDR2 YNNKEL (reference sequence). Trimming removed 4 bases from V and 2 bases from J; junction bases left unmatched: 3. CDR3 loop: CASSPRDRQETQYF. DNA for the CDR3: TGTGCCAGCAGCCCCAGGGACAGGCAAGAGACCCAGTACTTC.

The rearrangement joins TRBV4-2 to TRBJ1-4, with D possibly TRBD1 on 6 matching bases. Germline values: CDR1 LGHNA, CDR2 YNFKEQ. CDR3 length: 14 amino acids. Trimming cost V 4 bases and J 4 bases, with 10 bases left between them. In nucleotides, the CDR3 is TGTGCCAGCAGCCCCGGACAGTTTAATGAAAAACTGTTTTTT. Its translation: CASSPGQFNEKLFF.

The CDR3 here is CASSDLRASLNTGELFF. In DNA form, the CDR3 reads TGTGCCAGCAGCGACTTGAGGGCGTCTCTCAACACCGGGGAGCTGTTTTTT. The chain is built from TRBV2 and TRBJ2-2; maybe TRBD2 (5 bases). CDR3 length equals 17 residues. Trimming removed 6 bases from V and 2 bases from J, with 19 bases in between. Germline CDR1 SNHLY, CDR2 FYNNEI.

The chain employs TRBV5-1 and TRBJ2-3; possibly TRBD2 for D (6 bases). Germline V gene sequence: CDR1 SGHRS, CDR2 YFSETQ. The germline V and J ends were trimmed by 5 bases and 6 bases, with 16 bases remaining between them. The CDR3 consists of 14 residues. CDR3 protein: CASRGAGGVDTQYF. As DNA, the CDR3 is TGCGCCAGCAGGGGAGCGGGCGGGGTGGATACGCAGTATTTT.

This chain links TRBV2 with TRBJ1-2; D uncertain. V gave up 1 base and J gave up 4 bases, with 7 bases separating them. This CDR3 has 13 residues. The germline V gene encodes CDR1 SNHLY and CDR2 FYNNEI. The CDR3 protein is CASSEGAPYGYTF. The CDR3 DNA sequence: TGTGCCAGCAGTGAAGGGGCTCCCTATGGCTACACCTTC.